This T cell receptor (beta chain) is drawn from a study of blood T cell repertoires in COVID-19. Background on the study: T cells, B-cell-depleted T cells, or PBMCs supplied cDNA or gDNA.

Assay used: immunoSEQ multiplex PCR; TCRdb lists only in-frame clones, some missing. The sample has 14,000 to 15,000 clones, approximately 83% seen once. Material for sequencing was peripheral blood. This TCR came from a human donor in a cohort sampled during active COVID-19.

The CDR3 DNA reads TGTGCCAGCAGCGACAGGGTCTACTCCTACGAGCAGTACTTC. Translated, it gives CASSDRVYSYEQYF. The V and J genes are TRBV9 and TRBJ2-7; D is possibly TRBD1 (6 bases). The CDR3 has 14 residues. The germline V gene encodes CDR1 SGDLS and CDR2 YYNGEE. V was trimmed by 3 bases and J by 0 bases, leaving 10 bases between them.